Described below is a single T cell receptor (beta chain) sequence and its context. Authors' methods: Estimates of nucleated cell counts were drawn from the amplification of reference gene primers. The data were produced by immunoSEQ multiplex PCR, yet TCRdb's version contains in-frame clones alone and is incomplete. That table gives V, J and clone size, and the DNA gave D and trimming. The sample has roughly 170,000 clones; 84% are singletons. These data come from a study of blood T cell repertoires in COVID-19. Study details: T cells, B-cell-depleted T cells, or PBMCs provided the cDNA or gDNA that served as material.

This CDR3 comprises 19 residues. J was trimmed by 0 bases and V by 0 bases; bases with no gene match: 8. Germline V CDR1 and CDR2: SEHNR, FQNEAQ (reference sequence). The V call is TRBV7-9, the J call TRBJ2-6; 7 nucleotides agree with TRBD1. Sequenced material: peripheral blood. The TCR originated in a human donor in a cohort sampled during active COVID-19. CDR3 residues: CASSLARGTDRSGANVLTF. CDR3 coding DNA: TGTGCCAGCAGCTTAGCGCGAGGGACAGACCGCTCTGGGGCCAACGTCCTGACTTTC.